Reported below is one T cell receptor beta chain. This entry belongs to a study of siplizumab effects on memory and regulatory T cells. Some clones are missing from TCRdb's copy, which holds only in-frame ones; the method was immunoSEQ multiplex PCR. The sample gives roughly 100,000 clones, more than 95% of which show up once; 0.031% is in the top ten. V dropped 0 bases and J dropped 11 bases, with 14 bases sitting between them. Germline V gene sequence: CDR1 SGHAT, CDR2 FQNNGV. The CDR3 runs to 14 residues. The rearrangement uses TRBV11-2 and TRBJ1-5, with no clear D. This TCR came from a human donor in good health. Sequencing was done on a sample of naive CD4+ T cells sorted from blood. CDR3 in amino acids: CASSLDRQLQSQHF. CDR3 DNA sequence: TGTGCCAGCAGCTTAGATCGGCAGCTCCAGTCCCAGCATTTT.